This TCR beta chain is from a study of T cell responses to AZD1222 COVID-19 vaccine. Study-level points and caveats: Vaccine-associated CD4 TCRs spanned spike, dominant at 160-218 and 743-854. As reported, nearly half of all spike-specific TCRs target variant regions that are unmutated. Spike-specific TCR depth and breadth grew after two AZD1222 doses. Clonal diversity may have been underestimated in mostly white British donors.

Sequenced by immunoSEQ multiplex PCR; TCRdb stores in-frame clones only, minus some. The data show around 88,000 clones, with around 90% seen just once and 10% held by the top ten. This CDR3 has 13 amino acids. The ends were cut back, 6 bases at V and 4 bases at J, with 12 bases in the middle. Germline V gene sequence: CDR1 MGHDK, CDR2 SYGVNS. Concerning this clone: The antigen remains unidentified.

The input for sequencing was peripheral blood, taken on day 0 of MenACWY control vaccination. V and J are TRBV25-1 and TRBJ1-1; no firm D call. This sequence originates from an adult in good health. The CDR3 loop reads CASRTGRGTEAFF. CDR3 bases: TGTGCCAGCAGAACCGGGCGGGGCACTGAAGCTTTCTTT.